One sample yielded the 19 T cell receptor beta chains listed below, sequenced in a study of CD8+CD57+ T cells in acquired aplastic anemia. The template used for profiling TCR beta VDJ and CDR3 was genomic DNA. A single record per CDR3 protein comes from TCRdb applying MiXCR to the reads. This sample has about 170,000 distinct CDR3 sequences, with roughly 48% found just once. Patients sequenced had flow cytometry evidence of CD8+CD57+ cell expansion. Sequencing was done on a sample of sorted CD4+, CD8+, or CD8+CD57+ T cells (not recorded which) from PBMCs. The receptors shown here come from a human donor with aplastic anemia.

In this sample, this clonotype turned up many times. This chain uses TRBV15 with TRBJ1-5, with 9 positions matching TRBD1. V lost 2 bases and J lost 0; bases outside the gene matches: 8. This CDR3 has 18 residues. Germline CDR1 is LNHNV and CDR2 is YYDKDF (reference sequence). CDR3 in DNA: TGTGCCACCAGCAGACTAATAACAGGGGGCTATAGCAATCAGCCCCAGCATTTT. Its protein product is CATSRLITGGYSNQPQHF.

This clonotype was seen many times. The chain recombines TRBV19 with TRBJ1-2; the D is unclear. The length of the CDR3 is 13 residues. Germline CDR1 and CDR2: LNHDA and SQIVND (reference sequence). Trimming stripped 6 bases from V and 4 bases from J, with 12 bases between. The CDR3 is CASSPQSFYGYTF. CDR3 bases: TGTGCCAGTAGCCCACAGTCTTTCTATGGCTACACCTTC.

This clonotype appeared a single time. The gene calls are TRBV2 and TRBJ2-2; D unclear. V was trimmed by 0 bases and J by 7 bases, leaving 6 bases between them. Germline V gives CDR1 SNHLY, CDR2 FYNNEI. This CDR3 region has 13 residues. As DNA, the CDR3 is TGTGCCAGCAGTGAAGCTGCCGGCGGGGAGCTGTTTTTT. This sequence encodes CASSEAAGGELFF. Together with reference TRBV2 and TRBJ2-2, the CDR3 gives the full variable domain: EPEVTQTPSHQVTQMGQEVILRCVPISNHLYFYWYRQILGQKVEFLVSFYNNEISEKSEIFDDQFSVERPDGSNFTLKIRSTKLEDSAMYFCASSEAAGGELFFGEGSRLTVL.

This clonotype was seen ten or more times. This chain connects TRBV11-2 to TRBJ2-1; 14 nucleotides agree with TRBD2. With 8 bases clipped from V and 9 bases from J, the junction kept 9 bases outside the gene matches. The CDR3 spans 15 residues. From germline, CDR1 is SGHAT and CDR2 FQNNGV. The CDR3 loop reads CASAKGLAGGAEQFF. The CDR3 coding sequence is TGTGCCAGCGCCAAAGGACTAGCGGGGGGCGCTGAGCAGTTCTTC.

The chain is built from TRBV15 and TRBJ2-3; no definite D call. This CDR3 has 16 amino acids. V gave up 4 bases and J gave up 0 bases, with 14 bases separating them. Germline CDR1 LNHNV, CDR2 YYDKDF (reference sequence). CDR3: CATSMKTETSTDTQYF. The CDR3 DNA reads as TGTGCCACCAGCATGAAAACAGAGACTAGCACAGATACGCAGTATTTT.

This clonotype was detected only a few times. The chain uses TRBV11-2 and TRBJ1-1; D may be TRBD1 (5 bases). V dropped 5 bases and J dropped 5 bases, with 24 bases sitting between them. Germline lookup yields CDR1 SGHAT and CDR2 FQNNGV. The CDR3 extends over 17 amino acids. In nucleotides, the CDR3 is TGTGCCAGCAGCCCCACGAGGAGTGGGGCGGGTCGGACTGAAGCTTTCTTT. Translating it yields CASSPTRSGAGRTEAFF.

A note on this clonotype: This may be a read error: a much more frequent sequence differs by one nucleotide. The chain links TRBV20-1 to TRBJ2-7, with 8 bases lining up with TRBD2. The J segment lost 4 bases and the V segment lost 5 bases, leaving 7 bases of the junction unmatched. Germline CDR1 and CDR2: DFQATT and SNEGSKA (reference sequence). This CDR3 is 13 amino acids long. The CDR3 coding sequence is TGCAGTGCTTCTGGCGGGGGGATGTACGAGCAGTACTTC. Translated: CSASGGGMYEQYF.

The sample holds many counts of this clonotype. The V and J genes are TRBV5-1 and TRBJ2-1, with D possibly being TRBD1 (6 bases). The CDR3 sequence is 15 residues long. V lost 0 bases to trimming and J lost 4 bases, with 11 bases between them. Germline-derived CDR1 and CDR2 are SGHRS and YFSETQ. For the CDR3, the DNA is TGCGCCAGCAGCTTGGTACAGGGTGGGTACAATGAGCAGTTCTTC. Translation gives CASSLVQGGYNEQFF. The full variable domain, rest sourced from reference TRBV5-1 and TRBJ2-1, is KAGVTQTPRYLIKTRGQQVTLSCSPISGHRSVSWYQQTPGQGLQFLFEYFSETQRNKGNFPGRFSGRQFSNSRSEMNVSTLELGDSALYLCASSLVQGGYNEQFFGPGTRLTVL.

This clonotype was observed many times. The chain carries TRBV29-1 and TRBJ1-5; D gene unclear. This CDR3 has 10 amino acids. Per the germline V gene, CDR1 is SQVTM and CDR2 is ANQGSEA. The ends were cut back, 4 bases at V and 8 bases at J, with 6 bases in the middle. CDR3 sequence reads: CSVGNEPQHF. CDR3 in DNA: TGCAGCGTTGGAAATGAGCCCCAGCATTTT.

The sample holds many counts of this clonotype. The V call is TRBV5-1, the J call TRBJ2-1; a weak D match, TRBD2 (6 bases). The V and J ends lost 5 bases and 2 bases respectively, with 20 bases between them. This CDR3 has 17 residues. Germline loops: CDR1 SGHRS, CDR2 YFSETQ. The CDR3 sequence: CASRPRAAEGTYNEQFF. CDR3 nucleotide sequence: TGCGCCAGCAGACCCCGAGCTGCGGAGGGTACCTACAATGAGCAGTTCTTC.

This clonotype has just one count. The V call is TRBV2, the J call TRBJ2-3; 8 positions match TRBD1. With V trimmed by 0 bases and J by 0 bases, 2 bases remained unmatched. Per germline, CDR1 SNHLY and CDR2 FYNNEI. The CDR3 contains 16 residues. CDR3 bases: TGTGCCAGCAGTGAAGCCGGGACAGGTAGCACAGATACGCAGTATTTT. Translating gives CASSEAGTGSTDTQYF.

The CDR3 nucleotides read TGTGCCATCAGTGAGTCGAGACAGGTGAACACTGAAGCTTTCTTT. Translating it yields CAISESRQVNTEAFF. V usage is TRBV10-3 and J usage is TRBJ1-1; possibly TRBD1 for D (6 bases). CDR3 size: 15 residues. Looked up from germline, CDR1 is ENHRY and CDR2 is SYGVKD. V lost 0 bases and J 0 bases, leaving 8 bases between the germline ends.

The gene calls are TRBV15 and TRBJ2-7; unclear D gene. The CDR3 is 15 amino acids. The ends were cut back, 1 base at V and 3 bases at J, with 13 bases in the middle. Germline V lookup: CDR1 LNHNV, CDR2 YYDKDF (reference sequence). CDR3 in DNA: TGTGCCACCAGCAGAGTTCGGATGAATAACTACGAGCAGTACTTC. Protein product: CATSRVRMNNYEQYF.

Comment on this clonotype: This sequence may be a read error, since a much larger clone differs from it by one base. The rearrangement uses TRBV20-1 and TRBJ1-3; TRBD1 is a possible D gene (5 bases). CDR1 DFQATT and CDR2 SNEGSKA come from the germline V gene (reference sequence). The CDR3 covers 12 residues. CDR3 amino acids: CSVGVSGDTIYF. The CDR3 DNA reads as TGCAGTGTGGGGGTTTCTGGAGACACCATATATTTT.

This clonotype was found once. The rearrangement links TRBV7-3 to TRBJ2-1; TRBD1 matches 12 bases. V lost 1 base to trimming and J lost 9 bases; unmatched junction nucleotides: 4. This CDR3 region has 15 residues. Germline CDR1 and CDR2: SGHTA and FQGTGA. The CDR3 sequence: CASSLKGQGASEQFF. CDR3 in DNA: TGTGCCAGCAGCTTAAAGGGACAGGGGGCTAGTGAGCAGTTCTTC.

This clonotype came up once. V usage is TRBV2 and J usage is TRBJ1-6; D may be TRBD1 (6 bases). The germline V gene has CDR1 SNHLY and CDR2 FYNNEI. This CDR3 spans 12 amino acids. The V end lost 6 bases, the J end lost 15 bases, and 15 bases lay between the germline ends. The CDR3 loop is CASRGEGGRLHF. CDR3 bases: TGTGCCAGCAGAGGGGAGGGGGGTCGCCTCCACTTT.

This clonotype was seen more than once but under ten times. It is likely a read error, because the conserved phenylalanine at the end of the CDR3 is missing. V usage is TRBV7-3 and J usage is TRBJ1-5; 7 bases agree with TRBD1. The CDR3 loop spans 14 amino acids. Germline V gives CDR1 SGHTA, CDR2 FQGTGA. CDR3 in amino acids: CAGSPGQGNQPQHL. CDR3 in DNA: TGTGCCGGCAGCCCCGGACAGGGCAATCAGCCCCAGCATCTT.

This clonotype was recorded at least ten times. The gene calls are TRBV2 and TRBJ2-7; D gene ambiguous. In germline, CDR1 is SNHLY, CDR2 FYNNEI. The germline V and J ends were trimmed by 6 bases and 3 bases, with 9 bases remaining between them. The CDR3 totals 12 residues. CDR3 sequence reads: CASRRLSYEQYF. The CDR3 bases are TGTGCCAGCAGACGTTTAAGCTACGAGCAGTACTTC.

About this clonotype: This may arise from a read error, as a much more abundant clone is one base away. The chain links TRBV3-1 to TRBJ2-7, with D perhaps matching TRBD1 (6 bases). The length of the CDR3 is 15 residues. The germline V gene has CDR1 LGHDT and CDR2 YNNKEL (reference sequence). CDR3 bases: TGTGCCAGCAGCCAAGGGACAGCGAGCTCCTACAAGCAGTACTTC. Protein product: CASSQGTASSYKQYF.